This T cell receptor (beta chain) was identified in a study of blood T cells in healthy people across ages. PCR was performed a second time for roughly 7 to 12 cycles using a sample-barcoded 5' primer and a J-beta primer mix. TCRdb processed the 5' RACE reads anew with MiXCR; each CDR3 protein has one entry. The sample has roughly 800,000 distinct CDR3 sequences, around 24% seen once. The trim removed 0 bases at V and 10 bases at J, leaving 8 bases unmatched. The CDR3 spans 15 residues. Per the germline V gene, CDR1 is LGHDT and CDR2 is YNNKEL (reference sequence). These data were also reused for a study on T cells of mothers and their children. That paper adds: The study sampled three healthy Caucasian mothers and their six children.

J is TRBJ2-3 and V is TRBV3-1; 9 bases match TRBD1. This sequence was found in a boy younger than 18 in good health. The material sequenced was blood. The CDR3 DNA is TGTGCCAGCAGCCAAGATGGGGGGACAGGGTCTCCGCAGTATTTT. It yields the protein CASSQDGGTGSPQYF.